The 10 T cell receptor beta chains presented below share a single source sample, sequenced in a study of blood T cells in healthy people across ages. Combining a sample-barcoded 5' primer with a J-beta primer mix, a second PCR ran for roughly 6 to 11 cycles. TCRdb called the 5' RACE reads again in MiXCR, with one record for every CDR3 protein. The table includes around 800,000 distinct CDR3 sequences, more than 25% detected once. The data were also submitted as part of a second study, on T cells of mothers and their children.

Material: blood. Receptors were obtained from a boy younger than 18 in good health.

V gene TRBV20-1 combines with J gene TRBJ2-1; possibly TRBD1 or TRBD2 for D (7 bases each). Germline V CDR1 and CDR2: DFQATT, SNEGSKA (reference sequence). V was cut by 6 bases and J by 10 bases, with 28 bases left in between. This CDR3 contains 16 residues. The CDR3 region is CSAPPWDSGIEREQFF. As DNA, the CDR3 is TGCAGTGCCCCGCCCTGGGACAGCGGGATCGAACGCGAGCAGTTCTTC.

The V gene is TRBV7-9, the J gene TRBJ1-1; no clear D gene. V was pared by 1 base and J by 7 bases, with 13 bases between. This CDR3 is built from 14 residues. CDR1 is SEHNR, CDR2 FQNEAQ, per germline (reference sequence). In DNA form, the CDR3 reads TGTGCCAGCAGCTTAGGGGTGAGGGAGAGTGAAGCTTTCTTT. Translating gives CASSLGVRESEAFF.

The rearrangement uses TRBV29-1 and TRBJ2-5; D uncertain. CDR1 and CDR2 from the germline V gene are SQVTM and ANQGSEA. The germline V and J ends were trimmed by 3 bases and 2 bases, with 7 bases remaining between them. The CDR3 spans 12 residues. CDR3 in amino acids: CSVEGRQETQYF. As DNA, the CDR3 is TGCAGCGTTGAGGGCAGACAAGAGACCCAGTACTTC.

This clonotype was detected a few times. At one end, the junction sequence differs from germline, possibly due to a read error. The rearrangement uses TRBV18 and TRBJ2-1; 10 bases fit TRBD1. The CDR3 spans 13 residues. Germline values: CDR1 KGHSH, CDR2 LQKENI. DNA of the CDR3: TGTGCCAGCTCGCGACAGGGGGCAAATGAGCAGCTCTTC. Translated: CASSRQGANEQLF.

This clonotype was seen only a few times. The chain joins TRBV20-1 to TRBJ1-2; 9 positions agree with TRBD1. Germline values: CDR1 DFQATT, CDR2 SNEGSKA (reference sequence). CDR3 length: 12 amino acids. Trimming took 6 bases from V and 7 from J; bases not matched to a gene: 6. DNA for the CDR3: TGCAGTGCGGAACGGACAGGGGTTGGCTACACCTTC. It specifies CSAERTGVGYTF.

The V gene is TRBV12-3 or TRBV12-4, the J gene TRBJ1-3; no clear D gene. The germline V and J ends were trimmed by 4 bases and 4 bases, with 11 bases remaining between them. The CDR3 length is 14 residues. CDR3 region: CASSSTGGGNTIYF. CDR3 nucleotides: TGTGCCAGCAGTTCCACCGGTGGAGGAAACACCATATATTTT.

This clonotype was observed a few times. This chain links TRBV3-1 with TRBJ2-5; D is undetermined. V lost 1 base to trimming and J lost 1 base, with 7 bases between them. Germline CDR1 and CDR2: LGHDT and YNNKEL (reference sequence). The CDR3 has 14 residues. The CDR3 DNA reads TGTGCCAGCAGCCAAGCCCACAGCCAAGAGACCCAGTACTTC. Its protein product is CASSQAHSQETQYF.

V and J are TRBV6-1 and TRBJ2-5; D remains unclear. Trimming removed 2 bases at V and 2 bases at J, with 6 bases between. The CDR3 is 13 amino acids. Germline assignment: CDR1 MNHNS and CDR2 SASEGT. CDR3 in amino acids: CASSERSQETQYF. For the CDR3, the DNA is TGTGCCAGCAGTGAACGGTCACAAGAGACCCAGTACTTC.

This clonotype has more than one count but fewer than ten. The chain is built from TRBV7-9 and TRBJ1-4; maybe TRBD1 (5 bases). V dropped 4 bases and J dropped 0 bases, with 18 bases sitting between them. The CDR3 length is 18 residues. The germline gives CDR1 SEHNR, CDR2 FQNEAQ (reference sequence). The CDR3 loop is CASSSTLTETPTNEKLFF. In DNA form, the CDR3 reads TGTGCCAGCAGCTCGACCCTGACAGAGACTCCAACTAATGAAAAACTGTTTTTT.

V is TRBV4-1 and J is TRBJ2-3; D call uncertain. The V end lost 0 bases, the J end lost 4 bases, and 8 bases lay between the germline ends. CDR3 size: 14 residues. From germline, CDR1 is MGHRA and CDR2 YSYEKL. For the CDR3, the DNA is TGCGCCAGCAGCCAAGAGGCCAGCCCAGATACGCAGTATTTT. It yields the protein CASSQEASPDTQYF.